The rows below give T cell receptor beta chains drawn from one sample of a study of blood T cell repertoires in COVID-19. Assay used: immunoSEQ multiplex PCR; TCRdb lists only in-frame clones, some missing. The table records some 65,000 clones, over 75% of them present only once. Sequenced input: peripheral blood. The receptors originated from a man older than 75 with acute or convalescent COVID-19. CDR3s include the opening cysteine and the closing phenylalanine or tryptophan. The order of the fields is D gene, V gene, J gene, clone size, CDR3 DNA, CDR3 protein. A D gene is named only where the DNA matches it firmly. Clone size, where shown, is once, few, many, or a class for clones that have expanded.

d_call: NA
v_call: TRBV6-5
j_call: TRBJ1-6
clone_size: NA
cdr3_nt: TGTGCCAGCAGGGACGGAGGACCCCTCCACTTT
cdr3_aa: CASRDGGPLHF

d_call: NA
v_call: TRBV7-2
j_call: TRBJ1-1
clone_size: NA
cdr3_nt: TGTGCCAGCAGCTTTCATCAGGGTAACGCTGAAGCTTTCTTT
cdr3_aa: CASSFHQGNAEAFF

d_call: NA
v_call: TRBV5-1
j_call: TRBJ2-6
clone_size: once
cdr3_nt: TGCGCCAGCAGCCTTCAGGGAACCGGGGCCAACGTCCTGACTTTC
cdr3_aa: CASSLQGTGANVLTF

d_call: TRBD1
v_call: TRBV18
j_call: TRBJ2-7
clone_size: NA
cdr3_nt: TGTGCCAGCTCACCCAGGCCGGGGACAGGCGGGTACGAGCAGTACTTC
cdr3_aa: CASSPRPGTGGYEQYF

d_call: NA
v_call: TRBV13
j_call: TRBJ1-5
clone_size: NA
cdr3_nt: TGTGCCAGCAGCCCAAGACAGTTGGGTCTCAACAATCAGCCCCAGCATTTT
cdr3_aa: CASSPRQLGLNNQPQHF

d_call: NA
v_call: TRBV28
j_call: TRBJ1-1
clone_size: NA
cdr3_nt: TGTGCCAGCGCCTTGGGGGGGTACACTGAAGCTTTCTTT
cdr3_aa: CASALGGYTEAFF

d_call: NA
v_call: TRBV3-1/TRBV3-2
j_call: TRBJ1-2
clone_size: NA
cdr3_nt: TGTGCCAGCAGCACTCAAAGTTTGTTCCTTGACTATGGCTACACCTTC
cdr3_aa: CASSTQSLFLDYGYTF

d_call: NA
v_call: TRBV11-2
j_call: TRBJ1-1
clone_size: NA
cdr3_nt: TGTGCCAGCAGCACCATCGGGGGGCGGACTGAAGCTTTCTTT
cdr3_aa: CASSTIGGRTEAFF

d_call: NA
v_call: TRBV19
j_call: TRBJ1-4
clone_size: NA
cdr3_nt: TGTGCCAGTAGTCTCTACAGTGATCGATACGAAAAACTGTTTTTT
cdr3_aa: CASSLYSDRYEKLFF

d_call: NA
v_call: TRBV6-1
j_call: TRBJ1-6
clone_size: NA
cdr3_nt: TGTGCCAGCACCCGCGGGCCAGATAATTCACCCCTCCACTTT
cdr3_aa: CASTRGPDNSPLHF

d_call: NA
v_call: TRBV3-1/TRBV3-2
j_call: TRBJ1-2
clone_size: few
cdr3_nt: TGTGCCAGCAGCCAAGAGGGCGAGAACTATGGCTACACCTTC
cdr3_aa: CASSQEGENYGYTF

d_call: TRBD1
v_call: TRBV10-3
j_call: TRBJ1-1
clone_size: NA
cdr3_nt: TGTGCCATCAGAGGGGACAGGGGGATGAACACTGAAGCTTTCTTT
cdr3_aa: CAIRGDRGMNTEAFF

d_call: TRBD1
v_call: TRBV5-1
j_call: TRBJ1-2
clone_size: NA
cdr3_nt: TGCGCCAGCAGCTTGGAGGGACAGCGTAACTATGGCTACACCTTC
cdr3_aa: CASSLEGQRNYGYTF

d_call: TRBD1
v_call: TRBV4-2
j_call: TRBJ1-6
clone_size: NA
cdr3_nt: TGTGCCAGCAGCCAACCGGGGACAGGGGCCGGCTCCTATAATTCACCCCTCCACTTT
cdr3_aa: CASSQPGTGAGSYNSPLHF

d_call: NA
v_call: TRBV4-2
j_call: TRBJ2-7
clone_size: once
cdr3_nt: TGTGCCAGCAGCCAAGGAACGGGGACCTACGAGCAGTACTTC
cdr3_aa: CASSQGTGTYEQYF

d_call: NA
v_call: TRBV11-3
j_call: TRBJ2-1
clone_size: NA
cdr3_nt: TGTGCCAGCAGCTTAACGCTGCTGGCTTACGAGCAGTTCTTC
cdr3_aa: CASSLTLLAYEQFF

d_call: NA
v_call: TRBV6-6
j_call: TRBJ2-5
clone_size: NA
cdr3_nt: TGTGCCAGCAGTCCGGGAAAAGAGACCCAGTACTTC
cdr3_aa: CASSPGKETQYF

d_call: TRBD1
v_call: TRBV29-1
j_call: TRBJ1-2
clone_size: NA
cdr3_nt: TGCAGCGTTGGGGCCACAGGGGAGCCTAACTATGGCTACACCTTC
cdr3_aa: CSVGATGEPNYGYTF

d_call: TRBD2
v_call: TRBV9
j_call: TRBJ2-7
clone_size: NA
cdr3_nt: TGTGCCAGCAGCCCGTGGCTAGCGGGAAGGCAGTACTTC
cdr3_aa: CASSPWLAGRQYF

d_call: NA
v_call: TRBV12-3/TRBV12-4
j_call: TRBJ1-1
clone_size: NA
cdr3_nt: TGTGCCAGCAGTTTAGCCCAGGGTCCTGAAGCTTTCTTT
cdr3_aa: CASSLAQGPEAFF

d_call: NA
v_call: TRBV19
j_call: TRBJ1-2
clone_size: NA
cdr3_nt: TGTGCCAGTAGTATAGGGTTTGGGACACTCTATGGCTACACCTTC
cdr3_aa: CASSIGFGTLYGYTF

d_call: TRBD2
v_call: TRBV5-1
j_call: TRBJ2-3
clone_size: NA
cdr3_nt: TGCGCCAGCAGCTTACGAGCTAGCGGGGAAGGGGATACGCAGTATTTT
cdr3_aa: CASSLRASGEGDTQYF

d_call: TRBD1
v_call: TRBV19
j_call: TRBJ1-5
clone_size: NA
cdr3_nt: TGTGCCAGCATTCCGACAGGGGCGCGGGGCCAGCCCCAGCATTTT
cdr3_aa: CASIPTGARGQPQHF

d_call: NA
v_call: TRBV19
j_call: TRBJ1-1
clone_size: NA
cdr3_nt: TGTGCCAGTAGTATAGTCGGGGGGGCGAGAGCTGAAGCTTTCTTT
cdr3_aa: CASSIVGGARAEAFF

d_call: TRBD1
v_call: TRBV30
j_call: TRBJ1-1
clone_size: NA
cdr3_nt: TGTGCCTGGAGAGGACAGGGGGATAAAGCTTTCTTT
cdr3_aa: CAWRGQGDKAFF

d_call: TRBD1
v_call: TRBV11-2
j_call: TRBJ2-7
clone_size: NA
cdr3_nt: TGTGCCAGCAGCTCCAGCCGGAGACAGGGTATCAACGAGCAGTACTTC
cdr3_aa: CASSSSRRQGINEQYF

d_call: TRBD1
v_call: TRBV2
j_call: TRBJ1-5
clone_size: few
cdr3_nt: TGTGCCAGCAGGGACAGGGGGCTTCATCAGCCCCAGCATTTT
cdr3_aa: CASRDRGLHQPQHF

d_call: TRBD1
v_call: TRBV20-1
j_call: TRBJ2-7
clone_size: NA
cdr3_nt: TGCAGTGCTTCACCAGGGGGCCTACAGTACTTC
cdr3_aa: CSASPGGLQYF

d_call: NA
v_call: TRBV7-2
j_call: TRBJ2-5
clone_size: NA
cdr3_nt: TGTGCCAGCAGCTCGACAGTGCTGCAAGAGACCCAGTACTTC
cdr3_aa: CASSSTVLQETQYF

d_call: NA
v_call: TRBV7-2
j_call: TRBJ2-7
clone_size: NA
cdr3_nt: TGTGCCAGCAGCCTCTCGCGGTACTACGAGCAGTACTTC
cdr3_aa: CASSLSRYYEQYF

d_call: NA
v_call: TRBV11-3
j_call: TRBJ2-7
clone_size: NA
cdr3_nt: TGTGCCAGCAGCTTCCGGTTGGGACTCCAATCCTACGAGCAGTACTTC
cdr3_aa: CASSFRLGLQSYEQYF

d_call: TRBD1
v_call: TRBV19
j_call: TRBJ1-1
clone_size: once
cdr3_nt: TGTGCCAGTAGCCCAGACAGGGGACTACAAAGCACTGAAGCTTTCTTT
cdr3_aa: CASSPDRGLQSTEAFF

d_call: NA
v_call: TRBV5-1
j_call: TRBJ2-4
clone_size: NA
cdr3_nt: TGCGCCAGCAGCTTGGCAGGGGGACTCGTCAACATTCAGTACTTC
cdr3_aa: CASSLAGGLVNIQYF

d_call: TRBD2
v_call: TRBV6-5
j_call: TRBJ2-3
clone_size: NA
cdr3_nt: TGTGCCAGCAGTTACTCGTTAGCGGGAGAGGCAGATACGCAGTATTTT
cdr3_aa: CASSYSLAGEADTQYF

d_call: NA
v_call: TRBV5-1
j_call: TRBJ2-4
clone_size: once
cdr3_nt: TGCGCCAGCAGCCCCGGAGACAGCCTAGCCAAAAACATTCAGTACTTC
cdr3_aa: CASSPGDSLAKNIQYF

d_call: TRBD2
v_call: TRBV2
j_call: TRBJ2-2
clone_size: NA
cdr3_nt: TGTGCCAGCAGTGAAAAGGCGGGAGGGAACACCGGGGAGCTGTTTTTT
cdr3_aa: CASSEKAGGNTGELFF